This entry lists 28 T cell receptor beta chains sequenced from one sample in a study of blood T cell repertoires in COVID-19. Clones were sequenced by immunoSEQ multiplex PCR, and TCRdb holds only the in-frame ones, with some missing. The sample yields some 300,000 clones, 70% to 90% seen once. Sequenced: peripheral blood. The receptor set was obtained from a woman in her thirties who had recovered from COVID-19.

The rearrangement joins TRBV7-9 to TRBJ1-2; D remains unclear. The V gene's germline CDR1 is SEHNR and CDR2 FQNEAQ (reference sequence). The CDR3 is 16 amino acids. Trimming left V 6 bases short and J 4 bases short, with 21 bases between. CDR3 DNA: TGTGCCAGCAGTCAAAAGCCGAAGTCGAAGATCTATGGCTACACCTTC. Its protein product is CASSQKPKSKIYGYTF.

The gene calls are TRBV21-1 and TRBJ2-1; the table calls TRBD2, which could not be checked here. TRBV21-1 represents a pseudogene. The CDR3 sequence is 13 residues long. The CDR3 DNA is TGTGCCAGCAGCAACTACGACTACAATGAGCAGTTCTTC. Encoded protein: CASSNYDYNEQFF.

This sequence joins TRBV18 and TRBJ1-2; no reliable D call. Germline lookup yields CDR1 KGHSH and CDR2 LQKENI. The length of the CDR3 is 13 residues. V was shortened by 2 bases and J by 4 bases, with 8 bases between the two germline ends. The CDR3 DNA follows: TGTGCCAGCTCACCAGGTACTATCTATGGCTACACCTTC. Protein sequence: CASSPGTIYGYTF.

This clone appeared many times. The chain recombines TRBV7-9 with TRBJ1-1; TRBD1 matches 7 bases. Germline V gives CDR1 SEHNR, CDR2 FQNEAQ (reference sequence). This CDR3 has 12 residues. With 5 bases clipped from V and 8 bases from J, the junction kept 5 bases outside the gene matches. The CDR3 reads CASSMTGWEAFF. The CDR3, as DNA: TGTGCCAGCAGCATGACAGGGTGGGAAGCTTTCTTT.

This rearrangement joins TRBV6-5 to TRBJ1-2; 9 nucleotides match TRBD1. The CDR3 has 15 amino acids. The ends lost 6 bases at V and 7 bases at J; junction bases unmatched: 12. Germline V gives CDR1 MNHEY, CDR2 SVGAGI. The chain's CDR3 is CASSGDRDLVGGYTF. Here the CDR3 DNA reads TGTGCCAGCAGCGGGGACAGGGACCTCGTCGGTGGCTACACCTTC.

The CDR3 region is CASSRTGSSGNTIYF. In nucleotides, the CDR3 is TGTGCCAGCTCACGCACAGGGAGCTCTGGAAACACCATATATTTT. The rearrangement joins TRBV18 to TRBJ1-3, with a tentative D call TRBD1 (6 bases). CDR1 is KGHSH and CDR2 is LQKENI in the germline V gene. The ends were cut back, 4 bases at V and 0 bases at J, with 10 bases in the middle. The CDR3 is made up of 15 amino acids.

The CDR3: CASSEALTGVYNEQFF. DNA for the CDR3: TGTGCCAGCAGTGAAGCACTGACAGGGGTCTACAATGAGCAGTTCTTC. This chain links TRBV6-1 with TRBJ2-1; 8 bases fit TRBD1. Trimming at V came to 0 bases and at J to 3 bases, leaving 4 bases not matched to a gene. This CDR3 spans 16 amino acids. The germline CDR1 and CDR2 sequences are MNHNS and SASEGT.

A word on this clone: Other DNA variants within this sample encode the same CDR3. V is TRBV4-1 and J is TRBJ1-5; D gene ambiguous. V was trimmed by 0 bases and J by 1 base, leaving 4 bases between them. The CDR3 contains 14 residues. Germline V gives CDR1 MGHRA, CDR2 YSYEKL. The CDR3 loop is CASSQDLSNQPQHF. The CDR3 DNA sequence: TGCGCCAGCAGCCAAGACCTAAGCAATCAGCCCCAGCATTTT.

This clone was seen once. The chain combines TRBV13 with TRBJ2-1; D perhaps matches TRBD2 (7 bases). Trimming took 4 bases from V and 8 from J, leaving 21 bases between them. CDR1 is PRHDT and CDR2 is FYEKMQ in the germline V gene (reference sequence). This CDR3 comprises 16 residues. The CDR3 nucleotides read TGTGCCAGCAGCTCGTTTTTTAGTGGCGGGGGCTATGAGCAGTTCTTC. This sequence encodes CASSSFFSGGGYEQFF.

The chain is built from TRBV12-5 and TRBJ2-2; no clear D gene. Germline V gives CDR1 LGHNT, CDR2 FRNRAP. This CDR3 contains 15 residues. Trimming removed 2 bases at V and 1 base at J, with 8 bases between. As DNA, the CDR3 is TGTGCTAGTGGTTTGATCGTCCGGAACACCGGGGAGCTGTTTTTT. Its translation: CASGLIVRNTGELFF.

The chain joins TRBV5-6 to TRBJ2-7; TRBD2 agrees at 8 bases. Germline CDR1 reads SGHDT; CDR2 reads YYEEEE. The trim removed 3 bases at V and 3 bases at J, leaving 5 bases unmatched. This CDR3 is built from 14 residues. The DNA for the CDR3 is TGTGCCAGCAGCTCCGGGACTAGGGGCTACGAGCAGTACTTC. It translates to CASSSGTRGYEQYF.

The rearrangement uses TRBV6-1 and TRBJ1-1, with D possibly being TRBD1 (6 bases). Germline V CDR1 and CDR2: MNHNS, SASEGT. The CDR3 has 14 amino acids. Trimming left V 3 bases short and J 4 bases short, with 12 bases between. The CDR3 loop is CASSEGAGGTEAFF. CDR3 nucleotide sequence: TGTGCCAGCAGTGAGGGGGCGGGGGGCACTGAAGCTTTCTTT.

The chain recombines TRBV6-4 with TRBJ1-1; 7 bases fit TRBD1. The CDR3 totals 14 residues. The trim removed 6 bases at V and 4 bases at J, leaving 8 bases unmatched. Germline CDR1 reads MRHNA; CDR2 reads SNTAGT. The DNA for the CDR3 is TGTGCCAGCAGCTCCTCAGGGGGAGGCACTGAAGCTTTCTTT. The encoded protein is CASSSSGGGTEAFF.

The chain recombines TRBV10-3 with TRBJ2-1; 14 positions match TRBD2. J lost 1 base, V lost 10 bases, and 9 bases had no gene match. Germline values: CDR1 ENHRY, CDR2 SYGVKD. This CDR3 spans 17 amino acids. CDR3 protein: CATHPGTSGSSYNEQFF. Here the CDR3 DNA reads TGTGCCACCCACCCCGGGACTAGCGGGAGTTCCTACAATGAGCAGTTCTTC.

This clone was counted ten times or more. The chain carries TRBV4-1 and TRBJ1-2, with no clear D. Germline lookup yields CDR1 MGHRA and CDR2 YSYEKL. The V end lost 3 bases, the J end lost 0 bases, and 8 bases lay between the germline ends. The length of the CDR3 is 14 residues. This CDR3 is CASSHLASNYGYTF. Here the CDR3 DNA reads TGCGCCAGCAGCCATTTAGCCTCTAACTATGGCTACACCTTC.

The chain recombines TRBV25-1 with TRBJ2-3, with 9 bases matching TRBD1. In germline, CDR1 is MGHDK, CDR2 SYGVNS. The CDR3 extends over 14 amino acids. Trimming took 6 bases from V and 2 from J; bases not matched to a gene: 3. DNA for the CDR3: TGTGCCAGCAGACAGGGGGCGGACACAGATACGCAGTATTTT. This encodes CASRQGADTDTQYF.

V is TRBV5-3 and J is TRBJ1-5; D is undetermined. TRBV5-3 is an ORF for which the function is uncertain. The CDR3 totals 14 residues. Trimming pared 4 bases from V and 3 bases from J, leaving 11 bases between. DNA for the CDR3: TGTGCCAGAAGCCCCACGAGATCCAATCAGCCCCAGCATTTT. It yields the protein CARSPTRSNQPQHF.

The CDR3 sequence is CASSVEPAQGNSPLHF. CDR3 sequence (DNA): TGTGCCAGCAGCGTAGAACCTGCGCAGGGTAATTCACCCCTCCACTTT. The chain joins TRBV9 to TRBJ1-6, with D possibly matching TRBD1 (5 bases). Germline CDR1 and CDR2: SGDLS and YYNGEE. V lost 0 bases and J lost 6, with 13 bases in between. This CDR3 is built from 16 residues.

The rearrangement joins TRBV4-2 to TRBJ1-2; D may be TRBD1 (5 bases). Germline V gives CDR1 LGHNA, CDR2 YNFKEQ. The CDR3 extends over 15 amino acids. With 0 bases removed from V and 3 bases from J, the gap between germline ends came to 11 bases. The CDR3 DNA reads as TGTGCCAGCAGCCAAGATCCCCAACAGGACTATGGCTACACCTTC. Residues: CASSQDPQQDYGYTF.

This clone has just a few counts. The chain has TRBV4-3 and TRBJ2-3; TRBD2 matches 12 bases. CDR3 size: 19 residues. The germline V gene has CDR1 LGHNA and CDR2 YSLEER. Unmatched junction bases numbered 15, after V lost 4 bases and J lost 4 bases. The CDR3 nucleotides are TGCGCCAGCAGCCGAACCACCGCCACTAGCGGGGGGCCATCAGATACGCAGTATTTT. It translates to CASSRTTATSGGPSDTQYF.

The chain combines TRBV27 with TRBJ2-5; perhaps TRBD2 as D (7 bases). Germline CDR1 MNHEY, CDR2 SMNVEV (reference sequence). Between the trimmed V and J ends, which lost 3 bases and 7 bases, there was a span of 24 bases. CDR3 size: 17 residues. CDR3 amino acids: CASSLGAGGGPQVTQYF. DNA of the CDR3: TGTGCCAGCAGTTTGGGGGCTGGGGGGGGGCCCCAGGTGACCCAGTACTTC.

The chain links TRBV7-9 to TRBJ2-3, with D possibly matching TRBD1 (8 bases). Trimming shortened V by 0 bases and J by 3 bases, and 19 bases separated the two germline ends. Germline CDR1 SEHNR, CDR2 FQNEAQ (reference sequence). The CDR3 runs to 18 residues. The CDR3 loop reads CASSLAGGRDRRTDTQYF. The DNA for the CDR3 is TGTGCCAGCAGCTTAGCAGGAGGGAGGGACAGGAGAACAGATACGCAGTATTTT.

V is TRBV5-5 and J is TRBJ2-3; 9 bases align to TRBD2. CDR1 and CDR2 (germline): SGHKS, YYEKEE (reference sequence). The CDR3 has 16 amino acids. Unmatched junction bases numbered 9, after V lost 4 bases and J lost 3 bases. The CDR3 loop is CASSTGTSLRTDTQYF. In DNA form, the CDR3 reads TGTGCCAGCAGCACCGGGACTAGCCTCCGAACAGATACGCAGTATTTT.

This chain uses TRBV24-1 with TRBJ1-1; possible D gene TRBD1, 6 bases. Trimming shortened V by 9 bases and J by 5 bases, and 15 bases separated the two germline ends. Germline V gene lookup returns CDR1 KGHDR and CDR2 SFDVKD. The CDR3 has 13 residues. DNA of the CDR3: TGTGCCACCGACGGACAGAGCGTAACTGAAGCTTTCTTT. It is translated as CATDGQSVTEAFF.

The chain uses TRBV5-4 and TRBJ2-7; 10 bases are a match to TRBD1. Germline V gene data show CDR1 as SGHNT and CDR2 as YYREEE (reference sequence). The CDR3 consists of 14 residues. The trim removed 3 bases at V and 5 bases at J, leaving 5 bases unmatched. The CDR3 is CASSYRDRGNEQYF. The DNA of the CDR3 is TGTGCCAGCAGCTACCGGGACAGGGGCAACGAGCAGTACTTC.

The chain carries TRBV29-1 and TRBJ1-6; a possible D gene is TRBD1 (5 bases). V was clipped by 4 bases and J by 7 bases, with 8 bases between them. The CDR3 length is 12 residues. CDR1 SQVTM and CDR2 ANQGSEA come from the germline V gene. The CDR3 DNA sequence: TGCAGCGTTGGGGAGGGGAATTCACCCCTCCACTTT. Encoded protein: CSVGEGNSPLHF.

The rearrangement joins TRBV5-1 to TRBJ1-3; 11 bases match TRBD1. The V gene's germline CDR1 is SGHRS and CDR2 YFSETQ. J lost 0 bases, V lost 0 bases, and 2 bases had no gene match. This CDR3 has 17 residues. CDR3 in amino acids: CASSLGTGGSSGNTIYF. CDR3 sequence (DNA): TGCGCCAGCAGCTTGGGGACAGGGGGCAGCTCTGGAAACACCATATATTTT.

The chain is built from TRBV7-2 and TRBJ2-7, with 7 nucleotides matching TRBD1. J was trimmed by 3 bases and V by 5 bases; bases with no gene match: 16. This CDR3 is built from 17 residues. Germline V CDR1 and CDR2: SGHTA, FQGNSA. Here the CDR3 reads CASSPKQGQKGSYEQYF. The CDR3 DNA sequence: TGTGCCAGCAGCCCAAAACAGGGACAGAAGGGTAGCTACGAGCAGTACTTC.